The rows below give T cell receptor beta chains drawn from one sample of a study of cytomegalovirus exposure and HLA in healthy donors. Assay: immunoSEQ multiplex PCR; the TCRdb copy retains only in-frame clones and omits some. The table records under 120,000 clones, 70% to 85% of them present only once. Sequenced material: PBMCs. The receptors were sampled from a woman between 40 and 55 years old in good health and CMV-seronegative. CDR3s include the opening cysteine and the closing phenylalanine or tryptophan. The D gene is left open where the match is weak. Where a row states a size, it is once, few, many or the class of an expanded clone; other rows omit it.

CDR3nt: TGTGCCAGCAGCTTAGGGCGGGTTTTTGGCACTGAAGCTTTCTTT
CDR3aa: CASSLGRVFGTEAFF
abundance: once
v_gene: TRBV7-9
d_gene: -
j_gene: TRBJ1-1

CDR3nt: TGTGCCAGCTCACCATCTGCAACTAATGAAAAACTGTTTTTT
CDR3aa: CASSPSATNEKLFF
abundance: -
v_gene: TRBV18
d_gene: -
j_gene: TRBJ1-4

CDR3nt: TGTGCCAGCAGTTCGACAGGGGAATATACTGAAGCTTTCTTT
CDR3aa: CASSSTGEYTEAFF
abundance: once
v_gene: TRBV27
d_gene: TRBD1
j_gene: TRBJ1-1

CDR3nt: TGTGCCAGCAGCTCGGTCTCCGGCACAGATACGCAGTATTTT
CDR3aa: CASSSVSGTDTQYF
abundance: -
v_gene: TRBV7-9
d_gene: -
j_gene: TRBJ2-3

CDR3nt: TGTGCCTGGAGTCTGGGCGGGACAGGGAATGAAAAACTGTTTTTT
CDR3aa: CAWSLGGTGNEKLFF
abundance: -
v_gene: TRBV30
d_gene: TRBD1
j_gene: TRBJ1-4

CDR3nt: TGTGCCATCAGAGACCCCTTGAGCGGAGATAGCACAGATACGCAGTATTTT
CDR3aa: CAIRDPLSGDSTDTQYF
abundance: -
v_gene: TRBV10-3
d_gene: -
j_gene: TRBJ2-3

CDR3nt: TGCGCCAGCAGCCCGGGACTAGCGGGAGAGGATGAGCAGTTCTTC
CDR3aa: CASSPGLAGEDEQFF
abundance: -
v_gene: TRBV5-1
d_gene: TRBD2
j_gene: TRBJ2-1

CDR3nt: TGTGCCAGCAGCACAGGGGGGCAAGAGACCCAGTACTTC
CDR3aa: CASSTGGQETQYF
abundance: -
v_gene: TRBV11-3
d_gene: TRBD1
j_gene: TRBJ2-5

CDR3nt: TGTGCCAGCAGCTTTTCCCCCGATTCAGACAGCGAGCAGTACTTC
CDR3aa: CASSFSPDSDSEQYF
abundance: -
v_gene: TRBV11-3
d_gene: -
j_gene: TRBJ2-7

CDR3nt: TGTGCCAGCAGTCCGGGACAGGGGGGATCACCCCTCCACTTT
CDR3aa: CASSPGQGGSPLHF
abundance: -
v_gene: TRBV28
d_gene: TRBD1
j_gene: TRBJ1-6